Given below is one T cell receptor (beta chain) in context. Its antigen is not identified. As the CDR3 is not closed by the conserved phenylalanine or tryptophan, this likely results from a read error. It is unclear where the CDR3 begins or ends on the DNA, so no DNA is shown, and the CDR3 is as TCRdb lists it. This sample is part of a study of cytomegalovirus exposure and HLA in healthy donors. The CDR3 spans 15 amino acids, including both terminal residues. Germline values: CDR1 SNHLY, CDR2 FYNNEI. PCR primers comprised 60 Vbeta and 13 Jbeta primers. Sequencing used immunoSEQ multiplex PCR; TCRdb keeps in-frame clones, though not all of them. The sample gives approximately 140,000 clones, 79% of which show up once; about 4% is in the top ten. Study-level results: In a later analysis, across HLA loci, associated TCR counts were highest for DRB1, lowest for HLA-C. HLA alleles showed associations with around 15,000 TCR beta sequences in a later analysis, at a 0.05 false discovery rate. Analysis was performed later, and it showed HLA-associated TCR beta chains to be more clonally expanded than equally common others. Rarity characterized most TCR sequences, yet some public TCRs appeared in many donors.

The receptor was derived from a human donor in good health. The material sequenced was PBMCs. This chain uses TRBV2 with TRBJ2-7; the D call in the table, TRBD2, was not verified against the DNA. The CDR3 sequence is CASSDSGTSGGAPPI.